The clone carrying this T cell receptor (beta chain) was recorded once. The data are from a study of blood T cell repertoires in COVID-19. Background on the study: Samples representing acute and convalescent COVID-19 were sourced from the United States, Italy and Spain. From T cells, B-cell-depleted T cells, or PBMCs came the material, which was cDNA or gDNA.

Authors' data handling: It was from reference gene primer amplification that nucleated cell counts were estimated. Here immunoSEQ multiplex PCR was the method, and the copy in TCRdb shows in-frame clones only, minus some. V and J calls plus clone size are reproduced from that table; the DNA served to infer D and trimming. In the table there are fewer than 180,000 clones, 80% to 90% of which are singletons. From germline, CDR1 is SGHAT and CDR2 FQNNGV. This CDR3 is built from 13 residues. Between the trimmed V and J ends, which lost 1 base and 7 bases, there was a span of 11 bases. The sequence was obtained from a man between 65 and 85 years old with acute or convalescent COVID-19. The genes are TRBV11-2 and TRBJ2-7; D is undetermined. The sample was peripheral blood. CDR3 sequence reads: CASSLGPAGEQYF. CDR3 sequence (DNA): TGTGCCAGCAGCTTAGGTCCCGCCGGGGAGCAGTACTTC.